This is a list of T cell receptor beta chains from one sample in a study of T cells in narcolepsy. Libraries were prepared by immunoSEQ multiplex PCR; TCRdb keeps only in-frame clonotypes and omits some of them. The sample holds about 33,000 clones; about 80% are singletons and the top ten take around 1.3%. The sequencing input was CD45RA- memory CD4+ T cells from PBMCs. The receptors here all came from a human donor with narcolepsy. Both conserved end residues are part of each CDR3. The D gene is left open where the match is weak. Where a row states a size, it is once, few, many or the class of an expanded clone; other rows omit it.

v_gene	d_gene	j_gene	abundance	CDR3aa	CDR3nt
TRBV5-1	-	TRBJ2-3	once	CASSPTLTSTDTQYF	TGCGCCAGCAGCCCGACGCTTACTAGCACAGATACGCAGTATTTT
TRBV28	-	TRBJ1-5	-	CASSFTGIGNQPQHF	TGTGCCAGCAGTTTTACAGGGATTGGGAATCAGCCCCAGCATTTT
TRBV2	TRBD1	TRBJ2-1	-	CASSWTSSRQGYNEQFF	TGTGCCAGCAGTTGGACTTCCTCGAGACAGGGATACAATGAGCAGTTCTTC
TRBV15	-	TRBJ1-2	-	CATSRDDGYTF	TGTGCCACCAGCCGGGACGACGGCTACACCTTC
TRBV2	-	TRBJ2-3	-	CASSDSFGGTDTQYF	TGTGCCAGCAGTGATTCGTTCGGGGGTACAGATACGCAGTATTTT
TRBV10-2	-	TRBJ2-3	once	CASTKRDLYTDTQYF	TGCGCCAGCACGAAAAGGGACCTCTACACAGATACGCAGTATTTT
TRBV6-5	-	TRBJ1-6	-	CASSYSGGESSSPLHF	TGTGCCAGCAGTTACTCCGGTGGGGAGTCTTCCTCACCCCTCCACTTT
TRBV4-2	-	TRBJ1-1	-	CASSQDNSGRAFF	TGTGCCAGCAGCCAAGATAATAGCGGCCGGGCTTTCTTT
TRBV7-3	TRBD2	TRBJ2-1	-	CASSLTLSGFYEQFF	TGTGCCAGCAGCCTCACTCTTAGCGGGTTCTATGAGCAGTTCTTC
TRBV7-6	TRBD2	TRBJ2-7	-	CASSARVAGGSSEQYF	TGTGCCAGCAGCGCGCGAGTAGCGGGGGGCTCAAGCGAGCAGTACTTC
TRBV19	-	TRBJ1-1	-	CASSYLTEAFF	TGTGCCAGTAGTTATCTCACTGAAGCTTTCTTT
TRBV30	-	TRBJ1-4	-	CAWSVGLATNEKLFF	TGTGCCTGGAGTGTTGGACTCGCAACTAATGAAAAACTGTTTTTT
TRBV6-1	-	TRBJ1-5	-	CASSEVRVPQHF	TGTGCCAGCAGTGAAGTTCGGGTGCCCCAGCATTTT
TRBV2	TRBD2	TRBJ2-5	-	CASSGTSGYQETQYF	TGTGCCAGCAGTGGAACTAGCGGTTATCAAGAGACCCAGTACTTC
TRBV6-5	-	TRBJ1-5	few	CASSKGPGLDQPQHF	TGTGCCAGCAGTAAGGGACCTGGACTCGATCAGCCCCAGCATTTT
TRBV28	TRBD1	TRBJ2-7	once	CASSLTPGQGYEQYF	TGTGCCAGCAGTCTGACCCCGGGACAGGGCTACGAGCAGTACTTC
TRBV10-3	-	TRBJ1-2	-	CAISESSAGALQASYTF	TGTGCCATCAGTGAGTCGAGTGCAGGGGCCCTGCAGGCAAGCTACACCTTC
TRBV5-5	-	TRBJ1-4	-	CASSLEGIATNEKLFF	TGTGCCAGCAGCTTGGAGGGGATCGCAACTAATGAAAAACTGTTTTTT
TRBV5-1	-	TRBJ2-7	-	CASSSGTARYEQYF	TGCGCCAGCAGCTCCGGGACTGCAAGATACGAGCAGTACTTC
TRBV19	-	TRBJ1-2	-	CASSILANYGYTF	TGTGCCAGTAGTATACTAGCTAACTATGGCTACACCTTC
TRBV21-1	-	TRBJ1-2	-	CASSKSREPYGYTF	TGTGCCAGCAGCAAAAGTCGGGAGCCCTATGGCTACACCTTC
TRBV9	TRBD2	TRBJ2-1	once	CASSTGVSGLAGDNEQFF	TGTGCCAGCAGCACTGGGGTTTCGGGACTAGCGGGGGACAATGAGCAGTTCTTC
TRBV19	TRBD2	TRBJ2-1	-	CASSVQTSGGVLEQFF	TGTGCCAGTAGTGTCCAGACTAGCGGGGGGGTTCTTGAGCAGTTCTTC
TRBV6-5	TRBD1	TRBJ1-5	-	CASSKQGAENQPQHF	TGTGCCAGCAGTAAACAGGGGGCCGAAAATCAGCCCCAGCATTTT
TRBV5-1	-	TRBJ2-1	-	CASSNNRVFDEQFF	TGCGCCAGCAGCAATAACAGGGTTTTTGATGAGCAGTTCTTC
TRBV7-8	-	TRBJ1-4	once	CASSLNRVNVGANEKLFF	TGTGCCAGCAGCTTAAACAGGGTGAACGTGGGGGCGAATGAAAAACTGTTTTTT
TRBV7-3	-	TRBJ2-3	-	CASSLRANPADTQYF	TGTGCCAGCAGCTTAAGGGCCAACCCCGCAGATACGCAGTATTTT
TRBV7-2	TRBD2	TRBJ2-3	-	CASSQEPLPVTSGADTQYF	TGTGCCAGCAGCCAAGAACCCCTTCCTGTGACTAGCGGGGCAGATACGCAGTATTTT